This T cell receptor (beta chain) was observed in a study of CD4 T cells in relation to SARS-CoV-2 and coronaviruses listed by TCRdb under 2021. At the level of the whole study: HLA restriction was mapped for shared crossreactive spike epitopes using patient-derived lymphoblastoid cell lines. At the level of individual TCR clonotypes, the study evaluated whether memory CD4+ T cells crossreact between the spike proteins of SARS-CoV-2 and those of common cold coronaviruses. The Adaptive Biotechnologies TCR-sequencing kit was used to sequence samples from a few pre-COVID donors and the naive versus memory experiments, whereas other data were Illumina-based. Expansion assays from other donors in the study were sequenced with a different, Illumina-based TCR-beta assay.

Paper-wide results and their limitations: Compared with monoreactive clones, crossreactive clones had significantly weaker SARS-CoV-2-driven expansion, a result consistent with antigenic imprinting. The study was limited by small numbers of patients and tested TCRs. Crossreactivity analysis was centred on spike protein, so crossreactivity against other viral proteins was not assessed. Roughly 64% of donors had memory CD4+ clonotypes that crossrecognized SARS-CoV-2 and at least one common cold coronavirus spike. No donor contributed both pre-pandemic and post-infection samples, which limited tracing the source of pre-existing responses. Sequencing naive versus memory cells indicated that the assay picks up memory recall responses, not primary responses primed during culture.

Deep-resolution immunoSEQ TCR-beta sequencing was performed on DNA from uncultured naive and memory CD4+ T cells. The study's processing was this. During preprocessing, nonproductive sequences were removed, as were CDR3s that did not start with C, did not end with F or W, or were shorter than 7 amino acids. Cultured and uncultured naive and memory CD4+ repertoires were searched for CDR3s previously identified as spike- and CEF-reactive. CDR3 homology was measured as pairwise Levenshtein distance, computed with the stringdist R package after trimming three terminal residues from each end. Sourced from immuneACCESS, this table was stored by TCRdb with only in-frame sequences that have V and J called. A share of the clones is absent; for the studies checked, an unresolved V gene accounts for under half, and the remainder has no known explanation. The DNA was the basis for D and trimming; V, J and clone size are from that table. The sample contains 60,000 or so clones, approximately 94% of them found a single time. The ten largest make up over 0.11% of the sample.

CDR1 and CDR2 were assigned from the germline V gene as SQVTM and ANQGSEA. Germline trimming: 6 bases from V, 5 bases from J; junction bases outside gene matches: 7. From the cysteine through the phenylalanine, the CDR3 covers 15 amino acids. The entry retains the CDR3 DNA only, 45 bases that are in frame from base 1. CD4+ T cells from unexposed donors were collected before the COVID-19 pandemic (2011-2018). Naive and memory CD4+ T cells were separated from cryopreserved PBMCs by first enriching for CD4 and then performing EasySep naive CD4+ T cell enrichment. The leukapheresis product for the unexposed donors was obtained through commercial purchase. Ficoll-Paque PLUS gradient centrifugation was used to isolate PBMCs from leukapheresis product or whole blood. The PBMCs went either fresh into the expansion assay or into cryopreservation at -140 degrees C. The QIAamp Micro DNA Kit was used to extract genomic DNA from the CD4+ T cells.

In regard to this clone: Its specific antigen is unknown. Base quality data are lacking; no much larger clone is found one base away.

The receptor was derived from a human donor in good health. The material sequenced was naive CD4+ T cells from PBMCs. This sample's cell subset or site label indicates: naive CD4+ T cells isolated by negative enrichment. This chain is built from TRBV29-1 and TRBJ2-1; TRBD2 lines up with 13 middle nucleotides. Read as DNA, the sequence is TGCAGCGTGGATCGGACTAGCGGGAGTAACAATGAGCAGTTCTTC. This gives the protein CSVDRTSGSNNEQFF.